The 4 T cell receptor beta chains listed next were all sequenced from one sample in a study of post-analysis software for immune sequencing data. TCR beta cDNA libraries had unique molecular identifiers. TCRdb reprocessed the PCR reads with MiXCR, giving one entry per CDR3 protein. The table records roughly 580,000 distinct CDR3 sequences, roughly two fifths of them present only once. These receptors' targets are unknown. Study-wide results and caveats: TRBV5-6, TRBV5-1 and TRBV20-1 were among four or five TRBV segments more frequent in patients than controls.

The sequenced material came from blood. The receptor set was obtained from a girl under 18 with multiple sclerosis.

This clonotype was counted only a few times. V gene TRBV25-1 combines with J gene TRBJ1-2, with 7 bases identical to TRBD1. This CDR3 contains 11 residues. CDR1 is MGHDK and CDR2 is SYGVNS in the germline V gene. The junction had 7 bases not matched to a gene; V was cut back by 10 bases and J by 8 bases. CDR3 coding DNA: TGTGCCACCTCGACAGGGAAGGGCTACACCTTC. Its protein product is CATSTGKGYTF.

This clonotype turned up a few times. J is TRBJ2-1 and V is TRBV6-4; TRBD2 is a possible D gene (5 bases). The CDR3 runs to 14 residues. Germline V lookup: CDR1 MRHNA, CDR2 SNTAGT. Trimming removed 3 bases at V and 3 bases at J, with 9 bases between. The CDR3 DNA sequence: TGTGCCAGCAGTGAACGGGATGGCTACAATGAGCAGTTCTTC. The encoded protein is CASSERDGYNEQFF.

This clonotype was counted many times. The chain uses TRBV6-5 and TRBJ2-1; 8 bases fit TRBD2. V shed 4 bases, J shed 2 bases, and the junction held 13 bases outside the gene matches. The CDR3 is 18 residues long. Germline V lookup: CDR1 MNHEY, CDR2 SVGAGI. For the CDR3, the DNA is TGTGCCAGCAGTTTGGCTAGCGGGCTTACTATAACCTACAATGAGCAGTTCTTC. It specifies CASSLASGLTITYNEQFF.

This clonotype was seen repeatedly, ten times or more. It may be a read error: a sequence one base away is much more abundant. The chain recombines TRBV6-4 with TRBJ2-3; 8 bases map to TRBD1. The V and J ends lost 6 bases and 2 bases, in that order; junction bases with no gene match: 1. CDR1 and CDR2 from the germline V gene are MRHNA and SNTAGT. This CDR3 has 13 residues. The CDR3 DNA is TGTGCCAGCAGGGACAGGGACACAGATACGCAGTATTTT. Its protein product is CASRDRDTDTQYF.